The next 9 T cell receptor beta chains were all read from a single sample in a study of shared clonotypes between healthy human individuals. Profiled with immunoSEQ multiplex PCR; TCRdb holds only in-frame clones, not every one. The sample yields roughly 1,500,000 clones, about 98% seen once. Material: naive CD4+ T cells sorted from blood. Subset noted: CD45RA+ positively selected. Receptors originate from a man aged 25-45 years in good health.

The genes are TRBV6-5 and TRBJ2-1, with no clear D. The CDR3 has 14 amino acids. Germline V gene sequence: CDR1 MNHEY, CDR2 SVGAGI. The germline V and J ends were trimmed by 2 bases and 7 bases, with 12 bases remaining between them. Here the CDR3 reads CASSYADLTNEQFF. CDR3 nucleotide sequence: TGTGCCAGCAGTTACGCGGACCTGACGAATGAGCAGTTCTTC.

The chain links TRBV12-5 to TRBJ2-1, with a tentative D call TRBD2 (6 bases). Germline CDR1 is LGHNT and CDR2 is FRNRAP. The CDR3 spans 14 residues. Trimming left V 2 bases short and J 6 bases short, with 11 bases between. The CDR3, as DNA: TGTGCTAGTGGTTTGAGCCTAGCGCGCAATGAGCAGTTCTTC. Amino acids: CASGLSLARNEQFF.

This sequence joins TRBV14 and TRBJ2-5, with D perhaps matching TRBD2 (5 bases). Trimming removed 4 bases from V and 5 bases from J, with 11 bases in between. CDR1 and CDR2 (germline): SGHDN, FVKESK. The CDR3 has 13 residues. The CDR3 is CASSRELGETQYF. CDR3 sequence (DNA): TGTGCCAGCAGCCGGGAGTTAGGCGAGACCCAGTACTTC.

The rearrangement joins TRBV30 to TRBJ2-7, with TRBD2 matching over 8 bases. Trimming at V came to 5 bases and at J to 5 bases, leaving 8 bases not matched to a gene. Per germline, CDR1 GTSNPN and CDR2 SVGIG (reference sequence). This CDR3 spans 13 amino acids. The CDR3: CAWAGTRAHEQYF. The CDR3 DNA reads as TGTGCCTGGGCGGGGACTAGAGCCCACGAGCAGTACTTC.

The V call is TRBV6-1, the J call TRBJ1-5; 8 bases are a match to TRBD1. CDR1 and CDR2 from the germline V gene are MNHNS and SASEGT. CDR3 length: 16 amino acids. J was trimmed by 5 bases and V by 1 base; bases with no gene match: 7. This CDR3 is CASSEGPGGADQPQHF. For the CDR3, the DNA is TGTGCCAGCAGTGAAGGACCAGGGGGCGCGGATCAGCCCCAGCATTTT.

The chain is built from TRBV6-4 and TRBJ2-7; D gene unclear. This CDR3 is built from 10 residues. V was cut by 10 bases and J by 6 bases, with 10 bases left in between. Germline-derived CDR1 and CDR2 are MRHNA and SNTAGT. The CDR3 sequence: CATQNSEQYF. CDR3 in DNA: TGTGCCACCCAGAATTCCGAGCAGTACTTC.

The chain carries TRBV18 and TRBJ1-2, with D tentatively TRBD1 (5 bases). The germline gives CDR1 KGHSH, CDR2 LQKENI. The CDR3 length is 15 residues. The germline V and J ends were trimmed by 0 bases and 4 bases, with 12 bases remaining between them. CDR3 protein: CASSPPGGDGYGYTF. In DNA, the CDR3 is TGTGCCAGCTCACCACCGGGGGGAGACGGCTATGGCTACACCTTC.

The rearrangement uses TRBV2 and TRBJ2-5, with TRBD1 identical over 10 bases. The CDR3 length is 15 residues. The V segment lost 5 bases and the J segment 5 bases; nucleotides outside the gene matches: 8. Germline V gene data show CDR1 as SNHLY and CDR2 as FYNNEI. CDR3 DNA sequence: TGTGCCAGCAGTCTCCCGACAGGGGGCCAGGAGACCCAGTACTTC. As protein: CASSLPTGGQETQYF.

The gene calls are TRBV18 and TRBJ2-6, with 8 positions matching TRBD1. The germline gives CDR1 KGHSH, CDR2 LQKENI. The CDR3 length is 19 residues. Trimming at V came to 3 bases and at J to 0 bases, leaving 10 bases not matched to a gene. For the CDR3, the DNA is TGTGCCAGCTCACCCCCGCGGGACAGGACATCCTCTGGGGCCAACGTCCTGACTTTC. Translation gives CASSPPRDRTSSGANVLTF. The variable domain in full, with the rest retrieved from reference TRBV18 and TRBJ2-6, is NAGVMQNPRHLVRRRGQEARLRCSPMKGHSHVYWYRQLPEEGLKFMVYLQKENIIDESGMPKERFSAEFPKEGPSILRIQQVVRGDSAAYFCASSPPRDRTSSGANVLTFGAGSRLTVL.